The T cell receptor (beta chain) under discussion was sequenced for a study of vaccination effects on CD4 cells after COVID-19. Using viral peptide pools, the ViraFEST assay grew out antigen-specific CD4+ T cells prior to sequencing. Subsequent to a culture period of about nine days, CD4+ T cells were isolated. People in the vaccine group had not been infected with SARS-CoV-2 before, and their nucleocapsid antibodies were negative. Trimming stripped 5 bases from V and 2 bases from J, with 8 bases between. The CDR3 length is 14 residues. Germline V CDR1 and CDR2: KGHDR, SFDVKD. Profiled with immunoSEQ multiplex PCR; TCRdb holds only in-frame clones, not every one. Of some 77,000 clones detected, roughly three quarters appear once; the ten largest clones hold under 4.5%. A note on this clone: Its target is unknown.

The J gene is TRBJ1-4, the V gene TRBV24-1, with D possibly matching TRBD1 (5 bases). The receptor comes from a human donor who received a COVID-19 vaccine. The source material was CD4+ T cells from PBMCs cultured with HCoV-OC43 spike peptides, sampled before COVID-19 vaccination. Subset here: HCoV-OC43 spike overlapping peptide pool stimulation. For the CDR3, the DNA is TGTGCCACCAGTGGGGCAGGGACTAATGAAAAACTGTTTTTT. Translation: CATSGAGTNEKLFF.